A selection of T cell receptor beta chains follows, all from one sample in a study of type 1 and type 2 diabetes patients. TCRdb reanalysed the multiplex PCR reads using MiXCR and keeps one entry per CDR3 protein. This repertoire shows 270,000 or so distinct CDR3 sequences, roughly 44% found once; its top ten account for around 15%. Sequenced sample: peripheral blood mononuclear cells (PBMCs). The receptors were gathered from a man younger than 35 with type 2 diabetes. Each CDR3 is given with its conserved first and last residue. A row's size may be missing; if present it is once, few, many or a size class.

few	14	TRBV4-1	CASSQAPGALEQYF
few	12	TRBV27	CASSFGIGEQYF
NA	14	TRBV6-6	CASSESRDYYEQYF
once	12	TRBV6-1	CASSDSLYTQYF
NA	14	TRBV2	CASSERRGNQPQHF
few	15	TRBV14	CASSQERDRNSPLHF
NA	16	TRBV28	CASSWDYTELTGELFF
NA	15	TRBV2	CASSSKTMKNTEAFF
NA	15	TRBV24-1	CATSDIRGLKETQYF
NA	13	TRBV19	CASSIQQNEKLFF
few	15	TRBV25-1	CASSDPRGPVHEQFF
NA	12	TRBV9	CASSVENTEVFF
few	12	TRBV29-1	CSVGEGSTEAFF
once	15	TRBV4-1	CASSQEGQGAYGYTF
many	14	TRBV25-1	CASSESPRASPLHF
many	12	TRBV15	CATSTADNEQFF
NA	17	TRBV7-2	CASSYPLIQGIQETQYF
NA	13	TRBV10-1	CASSEFGTPGQFF
NA	13	TRBV15	CATSSDSPLGYTF
few	11	TRBV25-1	CATGQGYHEYF
NA	14	TRBV5-1	CASSTGLIPYEQFF
few	14	TRBV11-3	CASSEGAANQPQHF